These 3 T cell receptor beta chains were sequenced from one sample in a study of blood T cells in healthy people across ages. Together with a sample-barcoded 5' primer, a J-beta primer mix was included in a second PCR lasting 7 to 11 cycles. TCRdb independently ran MiXCR on the 5' RACE reads; one entry per CDR3 protein. Found here are some 690,000 distinct CDR3 sequences, 22% of them singletons; the top ten hold around 21%. What was sequenced was blood. Receptor source: a man in his 70s in good health.

This clonotype occurred a few times. The V call is TRBV7-9, the J call TRBJ2-7; D is possibly TRBD2 (6 bases). Germline V gene lookup returns CDR1 SEHNR and CDR2 FQNEAQ (reference sequence). The CDR3 contains 14 residues. Trimming removed 3 bases from V and 0 bases from J, with 9 bases in between. The CDR3 nucleotides read TGTGCCAGCAGCTTCGACGGGGGCTCCTACGAGCAGTACGTC. As protein: CASSFDGGSYEQYV.

The chain recombines TRBV6-1 with TRBJ1-1; 7 positions agree with TRBD1. V was clipped by 4 bases and J by 1 base; unmatched bases: 6. Germline values: CDR1 MNHNS, CDR2 SASEGT. The CDR3 is 15 residues long. The CDR3 DNA reads as TGTGCCAGCAGTGTCCGCGGGACAGCGAACACTGAAGCTTTCTTT. Translation: CASSVRGTANTEAFF.

CDR3 in DNA: TGCAGTGCGCCAGATATAGGGGGCCAAGAGACCCAGTACTTC. It yields the protein CSAPDIGGQETQYF. V is TRBV20-1 and J is TRBJ2-5; D is perhaps TRBD1 (6 bases). Germline V gene lookup returns CDR1 DFQATT and CDR2 SNEGSKA (reference sequence). Trimming stripped 6 bases from V and 1 base from J, with 15 bases between. The CDR3 totals 14 residues.